These T cell receptor beta chains were read from a single sample in a study of blood T cell repertoires in COVID-19. TCRdb keeps only in-frame clones here, not all; method: immunoSEQ multiplex PCR. The sample lists about 170,000 clones; about 87% were seen once. The sequenced sample consisted of peripheral blood. These receptors originate from a woman over 75 with COVID-19, enrolled during active disease. Both conserved end residues are part of each CDR3. Fields, in order: V gene, clone size, D gene, J gene, CDR3 DNA, CDR3 protein. The D gene is left open where the match is weak. Clone size is not always given. Where it is, it says once, few, many or a class for expanded clones.

TRBV2	.	.	TRBJ1-5	TGTGCCAGCAATACCTTGGGGGGTCAGCCCCAGCATTTT	CASNTLGGQPQHF
TRBV7-2	few	.	TRBJ1-5	TGTGCCAGCAGCTCCGTCGGACAGCAGTCCCAGCATTTT	CASSSVGQQSQHF
TRBV24-1	.	.	TRBJ1-3	TGTGCCACCAGTGCCCACTCTGGAAACACCATATATTTT	CATSAHSGNTIYF
TRBV28	.	TRBD1	TRBJ1-4	TGTGCCAGCAGCCCAGGGGGGCGGGCTAATGAAAAACTGTTTTTT	CASSPGGRANEKLFF
TRBV19	.	.	TRBJ2-2	TGTGCCAGTCAGTGGAGCGTTTGGAACACCGGGGAGCTGTTTTTT	CASQWSVWNTGELFF
TRBV7-2	.	.	TRBJ2-5	TGTGCCAGCAGCCCCGAGGTGGGAGCGGAGACCCAGTACTTC	CASSPEVGAETQYF
TRBV14	.	.	TRBJ1-2	TGTGCCAGCAGCCAGGACTTACGGCATGGCTACACCTTC	CASSQDLRHGYTF
TRBV28	.	.	TRBJ1-2	TGTGCCTGCAAGGGGAGGGAGTACTATGGCTACACCTTC	CACKGREYYGYTF
TRBV18	.	.	TRBJ2-2	TGTGCCAGCTCACCATCTTTAGTAGGGGCCTTCCGGACCGGGGAGCTGTTTTTT	CASSPSLVGAFRTGELFF
TRBV28	.	.	TRBJ2-1	TGTGCCAGCAGTTTATACCGTATGGACAGATCGCCTCCCTTCTTC	CASSLYRMDRSPPFF
TRBV5-8	.	.	TRBJ2-7	.	CASSPIVAGGSYF
TRBV3-1/TRBV3-2	few	TRBD1	TRBJ2-7	TGTGCCAGCAGCCCTCCCGACAGGGGGCCCCACGAGCAGTACTTC	CASSPPDRGPHEQYF
TRBV5-6	.	.	TRBJ2-7	TGTGCCAGCAGCACATTCTACGAGCAGTACTTC	CASSTFYEQYF
TRBV6-5	.	.	TRBJ2-7	TGTGCCAGCAGGGCACAGAAAAGCTCCTACGAGCAGTACTTC	CASRAQKSSYEQYF
TRBV28	.	.	TRBJ1-1	TGTGCCAGCAGTTTATTAGCCATGAACACTGAAGCTTTCTTT	CASSLLAMNTEAFF
TRBV14	.	TRBD1	TRBJ2-5	TGTGCCAGCAGCCGACGGACAGGGGGCAGCGGAGAGACCCAGTACTTC	CASSRRTGGSGETQYF
TRBV19	.	TRBD1	TRBJ2-3	TGTGCCAGTAGTATCGGGACAGGGGGTAGCGCAGATACGCAGTATTTT	CASSIGTGGSADTQYF
TRBV20-1	.	.	TRBJ1-6	TGCAGTGGAACGGCGGGGGGCCCCCTCCACTTT	CSGTAGGPLHF
TRBV5-1	few	.	TRBJ2-7	TGCGCCAGCAGCCTGTCCGGGACTGCCGGCTACGAGCAGTACTTC	CASSLSGTAGYEQYF